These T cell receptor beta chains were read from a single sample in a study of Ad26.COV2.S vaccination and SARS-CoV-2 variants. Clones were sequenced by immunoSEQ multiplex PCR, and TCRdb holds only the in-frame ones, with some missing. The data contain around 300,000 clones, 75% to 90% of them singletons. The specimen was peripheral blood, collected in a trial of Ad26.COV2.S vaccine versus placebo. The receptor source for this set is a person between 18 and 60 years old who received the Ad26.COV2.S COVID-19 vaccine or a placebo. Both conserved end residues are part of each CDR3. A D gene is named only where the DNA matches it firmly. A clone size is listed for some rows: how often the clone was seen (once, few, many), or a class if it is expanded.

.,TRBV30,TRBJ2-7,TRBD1,CAWAGQGKGYEQYF,TGTGCCTGGGCGGGACAGGGAAAAGGCTACGAGCAGTACTTC
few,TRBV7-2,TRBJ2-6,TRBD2,CASSPGLAAYSGANVLTF,TGTGCCAGCAGCCCCGGACTAGCGGCTTACTCTGGGGCCAACGTCCTGACTTTC
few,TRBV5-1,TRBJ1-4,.,CASSLVPGTVATNEKLFF,TGCGCCAGCAGCTTGGTCCCCGGGACCGTTGCAACTAATGAAAAACTGTTTTTT
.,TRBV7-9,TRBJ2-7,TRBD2,CASSLRGLAGGKGEQYF,TGTGCCAGCAGCTTAAGGGGACTAGCGGGAGGTAAGGGCGAGCAGTACTTC
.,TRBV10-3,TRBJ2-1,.,CAIRGLAGDEQFF,TGTGCCATCAGGGGACTGGCCGGGGATGAGCAGTTCTTC
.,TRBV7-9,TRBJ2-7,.,CASTSWDSAYEQYF,TGTGCCAGCACCTCTTGGGATAGTGCCTACGAGCAGTACTTC
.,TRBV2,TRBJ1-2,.,CASSVQGSNYGYTF,TGTGCCAGCAGTGTTCAGGGTTCTAACTATGGCTACACCTTC
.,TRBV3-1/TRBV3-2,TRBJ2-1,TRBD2,CASSQGTSGRSYNEQFF,TGTGCCAGCAGCCAGGGGACTAGCGGGAGGTCCTACAATGAGCAGTTCTTC
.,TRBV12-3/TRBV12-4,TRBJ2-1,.,CASRPGPGNEQFF,TGTGCCAGCAGGCCGGGACCGGGAAATGAGCAGTTCTTC
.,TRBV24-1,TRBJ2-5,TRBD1,CATSDPDRGLQETQYF,TGTGCCACCAGTGATCCTGACAGGGGGCTCCAAGAGACCCAGTACTTC
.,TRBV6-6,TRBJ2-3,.,CASSHPGTDTQYF,TGTGCCAGCAGTCACCCCGGGACAGATACGCAGTATTTT
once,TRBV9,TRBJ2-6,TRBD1,CASSGGGAGANVLTF,TGTGCCAGCAGCGGAGGGGGCGCTGGGGCCAACGTCCTGACTTTC
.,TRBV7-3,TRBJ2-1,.,CASSLQAGKDNEQFF,TGTGCCAGCAGCTTACAGGCAGGGAAGGACAATGAGCAGTTCTTC
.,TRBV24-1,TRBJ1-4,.,CATSGDTGREEKLFF,TGTGCCACCAGTGGGGACACAGGGAGAGAAGAAAAACTGTTTTTT
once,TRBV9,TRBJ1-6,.,CASSVQDSPPGSPLHF,TGTGCCAGCAGCGTTCAAGACAGTCCTCCGGGCTCACCCCTCCACTTT
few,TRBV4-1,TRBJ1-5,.,CASSQEGSGIVNQPQHF,TGCGCCAGCAGCCAAGAAGGTTCGGGCATCGTCAATCAGCCCCAGCATTTT
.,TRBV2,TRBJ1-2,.,CASSTRPSGDYGYTF,TGTGCCAGCAGTACCCGCCCTTCCGGGGACTATGGCTACACCTTC
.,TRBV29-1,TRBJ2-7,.,CSVEGTGTGTYEQYF,TGCAGCGTTGAAGGGACCGGGACTGGAACCTACGAGCAGTACTTC
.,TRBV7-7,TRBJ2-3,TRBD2,CASSLGSGGPDTQYF,TGTGCTAGCAGCTTAGGTAGCGGGGGCCCAGATACGCAGTATTTT
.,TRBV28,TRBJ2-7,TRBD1,CASGTALSYEQYF,TGTGCCAGTGGGACAGCCCTCTCCTACGAGCAGTACTTC
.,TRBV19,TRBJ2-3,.,CASKDRTDTQYF,TGTGCCAGTAAGGACCGCACAGATACGCAGTATTTT
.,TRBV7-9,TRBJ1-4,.,CASSLAGTSTNEKLFF,TGTGCCAGCAGCTTAGCCGGGACTTCAACTAATGAAAAACTGTTTTTT
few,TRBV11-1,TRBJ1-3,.,CASSSGLSGNTIYF,TGTGCCAGCAGCTCGGGACTCTCTGGAAACACCATATATTTT
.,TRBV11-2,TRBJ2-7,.,CASSLDGALVEQYF,TGTGCCAGCAGCTTAGATGGGGCTCTCGTCGAGCAGTACTTC
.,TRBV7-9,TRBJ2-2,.,CASSVGLNTGELFF,TGTGCCAGCAGCGTCGGACTAAACACCGGGGAGCTGTTTTTT
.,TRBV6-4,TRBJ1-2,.,CASSVDINYGYTF,TGTGCCAGCAGTGTAGACATTAACTATGGCTACACCTTC
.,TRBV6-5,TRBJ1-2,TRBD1,CASRRQGNYGYTF,TGTGCCAGCAGAAGACAGGGAAACTATGGCTACACCTTC
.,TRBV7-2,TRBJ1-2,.,CASSLDWVRGYTF,TGTGCCAGCAGCTTAGATTGGGTTCGCGGCTACACCTTC
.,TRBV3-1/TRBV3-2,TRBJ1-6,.,CASRGHRNSPLHF,TGTGCCAGCAGGGGACACCGAAATTCACCCCTCCACTTT
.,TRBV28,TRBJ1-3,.,CASSFISGAGGNTIYF,TGTGCCAGCAGTTTCATATCAGGGGCGGGTGGAAACACCATATATTTT
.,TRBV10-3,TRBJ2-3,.,CAINGGTTDTQYF,TGTGCCATCAACGGTGGGACCACAGATACGCAGTATTTT
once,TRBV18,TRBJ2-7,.,CASSLPGRAYEQYF,TGTGCCAGCTCACTACCGGGACGGGCCTACGAGCAGTACTTC
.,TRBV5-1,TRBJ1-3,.,CASGLESPNSGNTIYF,TGCGCCAGCGGGCTCGAATCCCCCAATTCTGGAAACACCATATATTTT
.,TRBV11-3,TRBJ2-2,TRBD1,CASSPRGLEGTGELFF,TGTGCCAGCAGCCCAAGGGGGCTTGAGGGCACCGGGGAGCTGTTTTTT
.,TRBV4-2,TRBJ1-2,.,CASSQELASAVYGYTF,TGTGCCAGCAGCCAAGAACTCGCTTCGGCAGTCTATGGCTACACCTTC
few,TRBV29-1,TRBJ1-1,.,CSVAGSRSTEAFF,TGCAGCGTTGCTGGTTCTAGGAGCACTGAAGCTTTCTTT
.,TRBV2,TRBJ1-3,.,CASRVENLVSGNTIYF,TGTGCCAGCAGGGTGGAAAATCTTGTCTCTGGAAACACCATATATTTT
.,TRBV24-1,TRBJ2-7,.,CATSDWSGYEQYF,TGTGCCACCAGTGATTGGTCCGGCTACGAGCAGTACTTC
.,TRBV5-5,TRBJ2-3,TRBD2,CASSLPASGRDTQYF,TGTGCCAGCAGCTTGCCGGCTAGCGGGAGAGATACGCAGTATTTT
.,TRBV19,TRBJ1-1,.,CATSPQRHPRTEAFF,TGTGCCACCTCCCCCCAGAGACACCCGAGGACTGAAGCTTTCTTT
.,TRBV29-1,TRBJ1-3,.,CSVSTGSRGNTIYF,TGCAGCGTCAGCACAGGGTCGCGGGGAAACACCATATATTTT
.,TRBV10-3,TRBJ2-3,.,CAINAGKDTQYF,TGTGCCATCAACGCGGGTAAAGATACGCAGTATTTT
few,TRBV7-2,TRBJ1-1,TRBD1,CASSLAGRGTEAFF,TGTGCCAGCAGCTTAGCAGGCAGGGGGACTGAAGCTTTCTTT
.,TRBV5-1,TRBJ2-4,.,CASSLGLVGPKNIQYF,TGCGCCAGCAGCTTGGGCTTAGTGGGTCCCAAAAACATTCAGTACTTC
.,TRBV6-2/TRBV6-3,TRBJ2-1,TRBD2,CASSRTSGGANEQFF,TGTGCCAGCAGCCGAACTAGCGGGGGGGCGAATGAGCAGTTCTTC
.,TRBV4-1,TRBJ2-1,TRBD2,CASSQGTSGRVNEQFF,TGCGCCAGCAGCCAGGGGACTAGCGGGAGGGTCAATGAGCAGTTCTTC
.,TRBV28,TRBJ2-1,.,CASSPEGWNEQFF,TGTGCCAGCAGTCCCGAGGGATGGAATGAGCAGTTCTTC
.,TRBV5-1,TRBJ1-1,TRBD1,CASSLVQGLDSTEAFF,TGCGCCAGCAGCTTGGTACAGGGGTTGGATAGCACTGAAGCTTTCTTT
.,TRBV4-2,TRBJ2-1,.,CASSPGWNNEQFF,TGTGCCAGCAGCCCAGGGTGGAACAATGAGCAGTTCTTC
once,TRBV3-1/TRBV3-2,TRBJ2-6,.,CASSPLGSGLSSGANVLTF,TGTGCCAGCAGCCCCCTGGGGAGCGGGTTAAGCTCTGGGGCCAACGTCCTGACTTTC
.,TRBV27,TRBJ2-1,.,CASMRAERAIYNEQFF,TGTGCCAGCATGCGTGCTGAAAGGGCGATCTACAATGAGCAGTTCTTC
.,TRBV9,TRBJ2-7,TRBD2,CASSVGVAGLYEQYF,TGTGCCAGCAGCGTAGGGGTAGCGGGCTTGTACGAGCAGTACTTC
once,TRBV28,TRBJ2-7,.,CASTLEGPAYEQYF,TGTGCCAGCACTCTCGAAGGGCCGGCCTACGAGCAGTACTTC
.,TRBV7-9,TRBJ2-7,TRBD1,CATNSLPTGDTYEQYF,TGTGCCACCAACTCCTTACCAACAGGGGATACCTACGAGCAGTACTTC
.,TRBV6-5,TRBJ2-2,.,CASSYSKGWDTGELFF,TGTGCCAGCAGTTACTCGAAGGGCTGGGACACCGGGGAGCTGTTTTTT
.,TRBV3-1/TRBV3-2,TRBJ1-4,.,CASSQGSQYLFF,TGTGCCAGCAGCCAAGGGTCCCAATATCTGTTTTTT
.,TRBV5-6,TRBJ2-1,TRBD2,CASRLGLAGAGYNEQFF,TGTGCCAGCAGACTTGGACTAGCGGGGGCGGGATACAATGAGCAGTTCTTC
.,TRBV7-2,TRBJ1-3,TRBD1,CASSPQTGSGNTIYF,TGTGCCAGCAGCCCCCAGACAGGGAGTGGAAACACCATATATTTT
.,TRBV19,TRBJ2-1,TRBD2,CASNVGTRAYNEQFF,TGTGCCAGTAATGTCGGGACTAGGGCATACAATGAGCAGTTCTTC
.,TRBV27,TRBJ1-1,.,CASSYLGYTEAFF,TGTGCCAGCAGTTATCTGGGGTACACTGAAGCTTTCTTT